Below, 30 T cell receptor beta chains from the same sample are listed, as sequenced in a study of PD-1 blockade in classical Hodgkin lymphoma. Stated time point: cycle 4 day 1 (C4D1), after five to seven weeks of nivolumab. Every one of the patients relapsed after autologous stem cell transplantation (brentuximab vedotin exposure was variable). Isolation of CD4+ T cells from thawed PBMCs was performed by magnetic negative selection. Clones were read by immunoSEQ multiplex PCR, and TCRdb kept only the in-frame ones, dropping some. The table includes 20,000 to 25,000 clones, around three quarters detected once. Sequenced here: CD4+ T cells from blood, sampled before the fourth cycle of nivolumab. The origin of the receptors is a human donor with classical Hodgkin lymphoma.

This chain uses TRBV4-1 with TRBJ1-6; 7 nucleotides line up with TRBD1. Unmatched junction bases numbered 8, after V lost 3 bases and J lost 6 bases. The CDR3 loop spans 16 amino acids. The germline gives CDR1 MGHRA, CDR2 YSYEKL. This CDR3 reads CASSHTWDRINSPLHF. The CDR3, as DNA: TGCGCCAGCAGCCATACTTGGGACAGAATTAATTCACCCCTCCACTTT.

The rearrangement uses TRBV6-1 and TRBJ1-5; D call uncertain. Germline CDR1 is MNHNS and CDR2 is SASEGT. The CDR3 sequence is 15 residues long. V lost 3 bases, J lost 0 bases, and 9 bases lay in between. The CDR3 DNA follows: TGTGCCAGCAGTGAGGCAGGTCATAGCAATCAGCCCCAGCATTTT. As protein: CASSEAGHSNQPQHF.

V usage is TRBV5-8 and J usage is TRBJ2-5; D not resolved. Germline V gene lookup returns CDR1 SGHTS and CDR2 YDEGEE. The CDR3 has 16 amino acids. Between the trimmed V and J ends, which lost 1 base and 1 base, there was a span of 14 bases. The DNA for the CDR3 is TGTGCCAGCAGCTTGACACTCCCTGGCGCCCAAGAGACCCAGTACTTC. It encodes CASSLTLPGAQETQYF. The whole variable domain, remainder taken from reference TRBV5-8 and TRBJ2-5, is EAGVTQSPTHLIKTRGQQATLRCSPISGHTSVYWYQQALGLGLQFLLWYDEGEERNRGNFPPRFSGRQFPNYSSELNVNALELEDSALYLCASSLTLPGAQETQYFGPGTRLLVL.

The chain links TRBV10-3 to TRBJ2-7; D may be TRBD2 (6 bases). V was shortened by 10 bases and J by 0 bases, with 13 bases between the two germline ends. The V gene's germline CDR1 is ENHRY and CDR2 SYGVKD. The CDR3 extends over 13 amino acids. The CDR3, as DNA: TGTGCCACTGCGGGGTACCACTCCTACGAGCAGTACTTC. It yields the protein CATAGYHSYEQYF.

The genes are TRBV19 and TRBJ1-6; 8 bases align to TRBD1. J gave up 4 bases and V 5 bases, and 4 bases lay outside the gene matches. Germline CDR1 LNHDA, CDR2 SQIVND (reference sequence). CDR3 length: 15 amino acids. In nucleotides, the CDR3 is TGTGCCAGTAGTGCGGGACAGGATTATAATTCACCCCTCCACTTT. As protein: CASSAGQDYNSPLHF.

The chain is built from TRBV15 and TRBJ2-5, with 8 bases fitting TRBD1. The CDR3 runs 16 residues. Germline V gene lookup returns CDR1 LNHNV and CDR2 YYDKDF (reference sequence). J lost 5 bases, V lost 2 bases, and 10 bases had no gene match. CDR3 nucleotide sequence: TGTGCCACCAGCAGACAATCGGCAGGGGGCGCGGAGACCCAGTACTTC. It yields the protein CATSRQSAGGAETQYF. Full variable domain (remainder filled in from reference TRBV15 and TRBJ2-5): DAMVIQNPRYQVTQFGKPVTLSCSQTLNHNVMYWYQQKSSQAPKLLFHYYDKDFNNEADTPDNFQSRRPNTSFCFLDIRSPGLGDTAMYLCATSRQSAGGAETQYFGPGTRLLVL.

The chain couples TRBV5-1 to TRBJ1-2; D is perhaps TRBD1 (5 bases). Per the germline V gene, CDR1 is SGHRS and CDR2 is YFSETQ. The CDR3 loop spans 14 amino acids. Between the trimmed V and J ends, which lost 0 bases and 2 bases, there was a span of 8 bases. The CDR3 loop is CASSLGTLNYGYTF. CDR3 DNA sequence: TGCGCCAGCAGCTTGGGGACACTCAACTATGGCTACACCTTC.

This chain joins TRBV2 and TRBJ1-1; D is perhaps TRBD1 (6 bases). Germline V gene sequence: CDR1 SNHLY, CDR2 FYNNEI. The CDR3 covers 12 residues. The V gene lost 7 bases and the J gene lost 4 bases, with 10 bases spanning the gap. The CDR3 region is CASNYRATEAFF. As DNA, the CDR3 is TGTGCCAGCAACTACAGGGCCACTGAAGCTTTCTTT.

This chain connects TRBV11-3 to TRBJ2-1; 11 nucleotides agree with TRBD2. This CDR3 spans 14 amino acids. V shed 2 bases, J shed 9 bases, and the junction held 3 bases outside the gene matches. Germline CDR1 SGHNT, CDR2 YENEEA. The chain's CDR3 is CASSLTSGGGEQFF. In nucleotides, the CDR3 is TGTGCCAGCAGCTTAACTAGCGGGGGCGGTGAGCAGTTCTTC.

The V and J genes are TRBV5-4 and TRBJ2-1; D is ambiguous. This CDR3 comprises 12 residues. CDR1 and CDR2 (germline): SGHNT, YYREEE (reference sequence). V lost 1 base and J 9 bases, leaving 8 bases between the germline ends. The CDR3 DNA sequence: TGTGCCAGCAGCTTGTTCGGCGGTGAGCAGTTCTTC. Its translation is CASSLFGGEQFF. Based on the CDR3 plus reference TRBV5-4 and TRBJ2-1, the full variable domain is ETGVTQSPTHLIKTRGQQVTLRCSSQSGHNTVSWYQQALGQGPQFIFQYYREEENGRGNFPPRFSGLQFPNYSSELNVNALELDDSALYLCASSLFGGEQFFGPGTRLTVL.

Here the CDR3 DNA reads TGCGCCAGCAGCTTGGCCAAGGACACTGAAGCTTTCTTT. It specifies CASSLAKDTEAFF. V and J are TRBV5-1 and TRBJ1-1; D is unresolved. CDR3 length: 13 residues. Germline V CDR1 and CDR2: SGHRS, YFSETQ. V lost 0 bases, J lost 3 bases, and 6 bases lay in between.

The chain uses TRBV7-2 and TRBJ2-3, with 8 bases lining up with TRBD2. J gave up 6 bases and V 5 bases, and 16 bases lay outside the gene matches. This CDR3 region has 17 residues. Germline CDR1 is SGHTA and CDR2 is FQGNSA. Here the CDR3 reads CASSPGPGLGAVDTQYF. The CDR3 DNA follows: TGTGCCAGCAGCCCCGGGCCGGGACTAGGCGCCGTGGATACGCAGTATTTT.

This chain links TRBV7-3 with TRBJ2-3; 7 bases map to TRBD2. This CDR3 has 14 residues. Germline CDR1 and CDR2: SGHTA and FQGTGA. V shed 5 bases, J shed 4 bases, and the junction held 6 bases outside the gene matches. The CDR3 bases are TGTGCCAGCAGCCTAGGACTAGAATCAGATACGCAGTATTTT. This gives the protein CASSLGLESDTQYF.

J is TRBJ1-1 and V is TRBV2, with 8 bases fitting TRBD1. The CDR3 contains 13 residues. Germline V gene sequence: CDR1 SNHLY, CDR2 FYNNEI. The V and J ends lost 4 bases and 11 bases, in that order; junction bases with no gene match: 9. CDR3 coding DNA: TGTGCCAGCAGTGGCCGACAGGGGTGGCAGGCTTTCTTT. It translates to CASSGRQGWQAFF.

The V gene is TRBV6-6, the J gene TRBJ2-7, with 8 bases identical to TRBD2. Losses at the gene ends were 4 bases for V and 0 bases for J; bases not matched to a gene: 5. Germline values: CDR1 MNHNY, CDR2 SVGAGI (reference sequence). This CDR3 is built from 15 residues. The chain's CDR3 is CASSSPAGGSYEQYF. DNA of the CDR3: TGTGCCAGCAGTTCTCCGGCGGGGGGCTCCTACGAGCAGTACTTC.

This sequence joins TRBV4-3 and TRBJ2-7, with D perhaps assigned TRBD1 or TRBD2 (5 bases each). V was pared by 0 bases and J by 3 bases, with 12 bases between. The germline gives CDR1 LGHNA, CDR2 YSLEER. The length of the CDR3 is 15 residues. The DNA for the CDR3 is TGCGCCAGCAGCCAAGATAGAGGGGAGATCTACGAGCAGTACTTC. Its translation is CASSQDRGEIYEQYF.

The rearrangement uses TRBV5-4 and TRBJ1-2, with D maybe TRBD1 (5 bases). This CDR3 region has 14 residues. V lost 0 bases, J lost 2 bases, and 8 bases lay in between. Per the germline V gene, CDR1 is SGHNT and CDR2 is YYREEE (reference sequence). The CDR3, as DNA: TGTGCCAGCAGCTTGGAAGCAGGGAACTATGGCTACACCTTC. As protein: CASSLEAGNYGYTF.

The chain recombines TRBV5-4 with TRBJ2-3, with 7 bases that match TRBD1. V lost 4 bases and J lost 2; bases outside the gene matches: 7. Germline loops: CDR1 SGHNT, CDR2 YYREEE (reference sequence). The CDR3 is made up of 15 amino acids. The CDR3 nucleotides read TGTGCCAGCAGCACCCCGGGACAGACCACAGATACGCAGTATTTT. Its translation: CASSTPGQTTDTQYF.

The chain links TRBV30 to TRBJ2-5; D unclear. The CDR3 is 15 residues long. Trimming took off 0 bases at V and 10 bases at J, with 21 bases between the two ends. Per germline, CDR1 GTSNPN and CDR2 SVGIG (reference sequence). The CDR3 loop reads CAWSVRRTDQANQYF. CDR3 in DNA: TGTGCCTGGAGTGTACGCCGAACAGATCAGGCCAACCAGTACTTC. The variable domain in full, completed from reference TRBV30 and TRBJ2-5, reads SQTIHQWPATLVQPVGSPLSLECTVEGTSNPNLYWYRQAAGRGLQLLFYSVGIGQISSEVPQNLSASRPQDRQFILSSKKLLLSDSGFYLCAWSVRRTDQANQYFGPGTRLLVL.

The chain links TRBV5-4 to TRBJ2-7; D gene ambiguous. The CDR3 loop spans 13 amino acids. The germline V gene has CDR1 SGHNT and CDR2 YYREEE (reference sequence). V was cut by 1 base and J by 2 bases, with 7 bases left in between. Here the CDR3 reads CASSLRWTYEQYF. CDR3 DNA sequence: TGTGCCAGCAGCTTGAGGTGGACCTACGAGCAGTACTTC.

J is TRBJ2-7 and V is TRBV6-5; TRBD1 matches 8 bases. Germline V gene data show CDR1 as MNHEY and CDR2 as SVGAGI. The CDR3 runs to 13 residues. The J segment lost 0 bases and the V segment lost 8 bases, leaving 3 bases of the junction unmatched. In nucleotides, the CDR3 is TGTGCCAGCCAGGGGGCAAGCTCCTACGAGCAGTACTTC. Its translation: CASQGASSYEQYF.

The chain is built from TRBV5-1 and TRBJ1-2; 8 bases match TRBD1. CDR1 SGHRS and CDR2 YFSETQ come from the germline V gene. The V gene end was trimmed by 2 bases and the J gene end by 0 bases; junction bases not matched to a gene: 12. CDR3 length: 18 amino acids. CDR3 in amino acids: CASSFWGTGGGTNYGYTF. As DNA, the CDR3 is TGCGCCAGCAGCTTTTGGGGGACAGGAGGTGGGACTAACTATGGCTACACCTTC.

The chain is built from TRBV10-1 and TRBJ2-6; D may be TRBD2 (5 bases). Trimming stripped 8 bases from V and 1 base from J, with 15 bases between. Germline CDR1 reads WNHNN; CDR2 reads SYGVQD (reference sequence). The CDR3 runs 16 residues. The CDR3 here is CASFREKGSGANVLTF. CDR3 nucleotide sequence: TGCGCCAGCTTCCGGGAAAAAGGGTCTGGGGCCAACGTCCTGACTTTC.

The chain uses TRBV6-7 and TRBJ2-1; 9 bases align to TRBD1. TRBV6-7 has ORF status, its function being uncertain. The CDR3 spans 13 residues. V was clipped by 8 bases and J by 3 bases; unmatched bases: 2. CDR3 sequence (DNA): TGTGCCAGCGGGACAGGGAGCTACAATGAGCAGTTCTTC. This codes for CASGTGSYNEQFF.

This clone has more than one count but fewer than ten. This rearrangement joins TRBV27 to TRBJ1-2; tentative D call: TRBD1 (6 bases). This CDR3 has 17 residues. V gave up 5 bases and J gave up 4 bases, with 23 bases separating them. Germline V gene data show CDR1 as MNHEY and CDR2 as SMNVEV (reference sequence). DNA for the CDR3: TGTGCCAGCAGTGCCAACGACCAGGGGTCCAGAGGCTATGGCTACACCTTC. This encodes CASSANDQGSRGYGYTF.

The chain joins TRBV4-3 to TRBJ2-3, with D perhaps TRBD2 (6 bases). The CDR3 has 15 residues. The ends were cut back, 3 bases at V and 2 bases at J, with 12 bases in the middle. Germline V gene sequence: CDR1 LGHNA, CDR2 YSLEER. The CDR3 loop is CASSQLAQDTDTQYF. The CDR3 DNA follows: TGCGCCAGCAGCCAGCTAGCGCAAGACACAGATACGCAGTATTTT.

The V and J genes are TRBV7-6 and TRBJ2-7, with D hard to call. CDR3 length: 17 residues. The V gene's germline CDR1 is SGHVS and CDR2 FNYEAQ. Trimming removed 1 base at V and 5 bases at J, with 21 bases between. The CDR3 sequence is CASSLEFSRAGTHEQYF. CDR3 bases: TGTGCCAGCAGCTTAGAATTCAGCCGCGCAGGCACCCACGAGCAGTACTTC.

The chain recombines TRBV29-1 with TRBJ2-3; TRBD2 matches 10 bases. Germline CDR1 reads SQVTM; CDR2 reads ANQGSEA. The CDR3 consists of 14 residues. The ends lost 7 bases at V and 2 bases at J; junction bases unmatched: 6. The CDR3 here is CSGKLAGNTDTQYF. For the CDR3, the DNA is TGCAGCGGTAAACTAGCGGGGAACACAGATACGCAGTATTTT.

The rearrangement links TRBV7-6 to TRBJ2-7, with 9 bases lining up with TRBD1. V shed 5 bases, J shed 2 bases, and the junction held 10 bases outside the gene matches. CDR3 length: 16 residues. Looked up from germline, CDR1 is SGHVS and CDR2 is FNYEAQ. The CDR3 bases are TGTGCCAGCAGCCTCCGACCGGGACAGGGTACCTACGAGCAGTACTTC. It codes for CASSLRPGQGTYEQYF.

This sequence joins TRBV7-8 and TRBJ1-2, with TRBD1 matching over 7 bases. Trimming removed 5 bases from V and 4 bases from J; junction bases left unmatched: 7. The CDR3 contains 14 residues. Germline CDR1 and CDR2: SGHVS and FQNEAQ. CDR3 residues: CASSPTGNVYGYTF. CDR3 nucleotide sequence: TGTGCCAGCAGCCCGACAGGGAATGTCTATGGCTACACCTTC. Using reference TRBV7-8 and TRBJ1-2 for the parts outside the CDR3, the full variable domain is GAGVSQSPRYKVAKRGQDVALRCDPISGHVSLFWYQQALGQGPEFLTYFQNEAQLDKSGLPSDRFFAERPEGSVSTLKIQRTQQEDSAVYLCASSPTGNVYGYTFGSGTRLTVV.